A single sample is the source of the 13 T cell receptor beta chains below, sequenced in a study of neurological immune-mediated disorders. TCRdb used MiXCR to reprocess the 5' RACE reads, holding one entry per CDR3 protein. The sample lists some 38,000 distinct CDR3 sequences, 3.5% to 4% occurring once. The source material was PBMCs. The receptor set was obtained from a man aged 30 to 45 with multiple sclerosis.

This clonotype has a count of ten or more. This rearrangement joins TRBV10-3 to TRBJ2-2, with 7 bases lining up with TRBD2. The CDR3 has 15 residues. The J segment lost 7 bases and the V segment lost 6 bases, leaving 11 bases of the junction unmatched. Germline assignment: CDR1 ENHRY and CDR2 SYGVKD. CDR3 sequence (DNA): TGTGCCATCAGCGAGACTAGCTCCCCAGGCGGGGAGCTGTTTTTT. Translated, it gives CAISETSSPGGELFF.

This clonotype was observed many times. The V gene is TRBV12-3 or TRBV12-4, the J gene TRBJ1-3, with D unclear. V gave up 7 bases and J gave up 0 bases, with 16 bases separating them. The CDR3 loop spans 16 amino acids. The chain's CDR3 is CASTLRRAVSGNTIYF. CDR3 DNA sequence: TGTGCCAGCACTTTGAGAAGGGCGGTCTCTGGAAACACCATATATTTT.

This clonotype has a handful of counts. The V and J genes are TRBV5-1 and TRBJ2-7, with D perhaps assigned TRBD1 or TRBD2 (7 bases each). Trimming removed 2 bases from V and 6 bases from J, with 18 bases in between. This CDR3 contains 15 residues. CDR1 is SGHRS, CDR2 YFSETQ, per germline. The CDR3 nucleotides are TGCGCCAGCAGCTTCGGGGGGACAGCCTCTGCCGAGCAGTACTTC. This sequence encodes CASSFGGTASAEQYF.

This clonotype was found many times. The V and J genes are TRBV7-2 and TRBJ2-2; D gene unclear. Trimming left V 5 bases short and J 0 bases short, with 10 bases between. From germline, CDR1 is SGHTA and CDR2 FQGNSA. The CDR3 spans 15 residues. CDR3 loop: CASSPSPANTGELFF. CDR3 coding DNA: TGTGCCAGCAGCCCCTCTCCCGCGAACACCGGGGAGCTGTTTTTT.

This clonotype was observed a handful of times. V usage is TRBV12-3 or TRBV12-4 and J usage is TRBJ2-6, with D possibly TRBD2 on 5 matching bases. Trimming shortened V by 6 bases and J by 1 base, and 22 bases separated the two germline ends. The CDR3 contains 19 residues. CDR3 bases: TGTGCCAGCAGAGTATTGTGGACGGAGGTCGTTTCTGGGGCCAACGTCCTGACTTTC. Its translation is CASRVLWTEVVSGANVLTF.

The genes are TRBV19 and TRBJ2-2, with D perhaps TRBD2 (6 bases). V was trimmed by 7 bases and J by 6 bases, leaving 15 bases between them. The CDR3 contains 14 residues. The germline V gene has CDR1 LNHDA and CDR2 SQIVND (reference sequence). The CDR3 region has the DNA TGTGCCAGTACCCTTACGGGGGTATCCGGGGAGCTGTTTTTT. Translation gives CASTLTGVSGELFF.

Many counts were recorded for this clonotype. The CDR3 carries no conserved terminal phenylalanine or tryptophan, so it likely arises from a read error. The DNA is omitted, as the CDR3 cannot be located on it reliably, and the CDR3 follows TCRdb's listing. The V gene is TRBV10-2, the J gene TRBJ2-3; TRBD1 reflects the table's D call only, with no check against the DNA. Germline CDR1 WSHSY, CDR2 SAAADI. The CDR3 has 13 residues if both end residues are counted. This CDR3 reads CASRPGAQIDGRL.

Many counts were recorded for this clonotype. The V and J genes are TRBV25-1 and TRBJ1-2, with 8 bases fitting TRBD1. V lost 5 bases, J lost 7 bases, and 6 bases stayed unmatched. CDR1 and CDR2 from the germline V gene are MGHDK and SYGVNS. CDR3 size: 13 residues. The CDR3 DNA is TGTGCCAGCAGTAGCGGACAGGGAGTTGGCTACACCTTC. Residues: CASSSGQGVGYTF.

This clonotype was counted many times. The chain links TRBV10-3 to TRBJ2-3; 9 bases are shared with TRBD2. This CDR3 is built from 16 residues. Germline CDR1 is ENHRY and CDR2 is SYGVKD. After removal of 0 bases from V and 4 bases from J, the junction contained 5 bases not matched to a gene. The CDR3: CAISESIAGGPDTQYF. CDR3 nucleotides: TGTGCCATCAGTGAGTCGATCGCGGGGGGGCCAGATACGCAGTATTTT.

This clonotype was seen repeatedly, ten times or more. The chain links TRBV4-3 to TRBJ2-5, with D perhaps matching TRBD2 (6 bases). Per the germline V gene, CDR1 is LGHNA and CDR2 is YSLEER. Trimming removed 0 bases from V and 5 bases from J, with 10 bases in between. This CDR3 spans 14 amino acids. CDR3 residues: CASSQDTSGETQYF. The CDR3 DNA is TGCGCCAGCAGCCAAGATACAAGCGGGGAGACCCAGTACTTC.

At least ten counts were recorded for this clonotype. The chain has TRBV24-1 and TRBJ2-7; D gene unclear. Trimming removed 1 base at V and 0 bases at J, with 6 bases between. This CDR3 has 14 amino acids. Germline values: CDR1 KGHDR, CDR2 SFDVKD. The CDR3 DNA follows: TGTGCCACCAGTGATTTTGGACGCTCCTACGAGCAGTACTTC. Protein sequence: CATSDFGRSYEQYF.

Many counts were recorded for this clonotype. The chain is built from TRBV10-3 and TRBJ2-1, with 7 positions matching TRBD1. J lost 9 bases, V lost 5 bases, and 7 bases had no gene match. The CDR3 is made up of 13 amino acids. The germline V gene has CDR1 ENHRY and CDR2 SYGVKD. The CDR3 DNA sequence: TGTGCCATCAGTCGACAGGGCTCAAGTGAGCAGTTCTTC. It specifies CAISRQGSSEQFF.

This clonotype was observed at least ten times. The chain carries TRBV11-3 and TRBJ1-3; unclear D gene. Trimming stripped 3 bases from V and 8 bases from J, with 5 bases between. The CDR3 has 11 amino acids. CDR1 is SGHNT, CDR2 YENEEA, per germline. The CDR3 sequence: CASSLGHTIYF. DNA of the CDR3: TGTGCCAGCAGCTTGGGCCACACCATATATTTT.